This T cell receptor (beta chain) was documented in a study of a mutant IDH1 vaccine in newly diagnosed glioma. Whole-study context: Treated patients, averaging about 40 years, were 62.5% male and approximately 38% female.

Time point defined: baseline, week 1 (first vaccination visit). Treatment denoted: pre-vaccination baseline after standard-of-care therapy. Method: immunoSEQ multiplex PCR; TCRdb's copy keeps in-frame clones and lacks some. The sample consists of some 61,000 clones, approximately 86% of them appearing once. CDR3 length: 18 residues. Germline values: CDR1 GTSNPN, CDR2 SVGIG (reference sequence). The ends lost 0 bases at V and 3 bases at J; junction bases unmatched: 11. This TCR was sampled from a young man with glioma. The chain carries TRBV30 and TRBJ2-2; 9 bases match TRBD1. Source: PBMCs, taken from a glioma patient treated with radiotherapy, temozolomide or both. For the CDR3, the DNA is TGTGCCTGGAGTGTATCCCCCTTAGACAGGGGGTACACCGGGGAGCTGTTTTTT. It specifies CAWSVSPLDRGYTGELFF.